What follows describes a single TCR beta chain. Its matching antigen is unknown. Unique molecular identifiers had been added to the TCR beta cDNA libraries. TCRdb re-analysed the PCR reads in MiXCR, keeping a single row per CDR3 protein. The sample includes hundreds of thousands of distinct CDR3 sequences, less than 35% seen only once; the top ten take under 15%. The data derive from a study of post-analysis software for immune sequencing data. Whole-study context: Disease courses included relapsing-remitting, secondary progressive and progressive-relapsing multiple sclerosis.

Germline assignment: CDR1 SGDLS and CDR2 YYNGEE. Trimming removed 4 bases at V and 1 base at J, with 11 bases between. CDR3 size: 14 residues. General study findings and limits: Several TRBV segments were more frequent in patients than controls; TRBV5-6, TRBV5-1 and TRBV20-1 belonged to this group.

Sequencing was performed on blood. The receptor's source is a girl aged 10 to 17 with multiple sclerosis. The V and J genes are TRBV9 and TRBJ2-5; no clear D. The CDR3 coding sequence is TGTGCCAGCAGCCTCGGGTTCCCCCAAGAGACCCAGTACTTC. It specifies CASSLGFPQETQYF.